Described below is a single TCR beta chain sequence and its context. Its antigen is not identified. This entry is derived from a study of CD8 T cells in Susac syndrome. The study's findings and limits: It was acknowledged in the study that its TCR sequencing and HLA analysis involved a relatively small number of individuals.

Germline assignment: CDR1 SQVTM and CDR2 ANQGSEA. The ends were cut back, 6 bases at V and 3 bases at J, with 15 bases in the middle. The CDR3 sequence is 13 residues long. RNA amounts of roughly 0.45 to 1 ug underwent reverse transcription with random hexamers. Amplification of TCR beta CDR3 used immunoSEQ multiplex PCR across 54 Vbeta and 13 Jbeta. TCRdb reprocessed the immunoSEQ multiplex PCR reads with MiXCR, giving one entry per CDR3 protein. The table has a few hundred thousand distinct CDR3 sequences, about 95% seen once; the top ten hold roughly 0.1%. The T cells that were sequenced for TCR beta were CD8+ and CD4+ cells from blood.

This rearrangement joins TRBV29-1 to TRBJ2-7; D is perhaps TRBD1 (6 bases). This TCR was sampled from a human donor with multiple sclerosis. Sequenced input: CD4+ T cells from PBMCs. Written as DNA, the CDR3 is TGCAGCGTAGCAGGGGTTTCGTACTACGAGCAGTACTTC. It codes for CSVAGVSYYEQYF.